This T cell receptor beta chain was captured by sequencing in a study of cytomegalovirus exposure and HLA in healthy donors. Study background: The study's early data release held some 85 million unique TCRs from HLA-typed donors. Study findings and constraints: In a later analysis, specific HLA alleles were associated with 15,000 to 20,000 TCR beta sequences at a 0.05 false discovery rate.

The PCR ran on 60 Vbeta and 13 Jbeta primers. Under the authors' procedure: Roughly 11 million shared chains were among the roughly 80 million unique TCR beta chains that a later analysis counted. TCRdb keeps only in-frame clones here, not all; method: immunoSEQ multiplex PCR. V and J calls and clone size are copied from that table; D and trimming were computed from the DNA. Reported are approximately 130,000 clones; the ten largest clones contain 1.5% to 2.5%. For this clone: Its antigen is not identified.

Germline-derived CDR1 and CDR2 are LNHDA and SQIVND (reference sequence). This CDR3 is built from 14 residues. With V trimmed by 5 bases and J by 3 bases, 5 bases remained unmatched. This receptor was taken from a woman aged 55 to 70 in good health and CMV-seronegative. Material: PBMCs. The chain recombines TRBV19 with TRBJ2-5; the match to TRBD1 covers 8 bases. The CDR3 sequence: CASSLMDREETQYF. In DNA form, the CDR3 reads TGTGCCAGTAGTCTCATGGACAGGGAAGAGACCCAGTACTTC.